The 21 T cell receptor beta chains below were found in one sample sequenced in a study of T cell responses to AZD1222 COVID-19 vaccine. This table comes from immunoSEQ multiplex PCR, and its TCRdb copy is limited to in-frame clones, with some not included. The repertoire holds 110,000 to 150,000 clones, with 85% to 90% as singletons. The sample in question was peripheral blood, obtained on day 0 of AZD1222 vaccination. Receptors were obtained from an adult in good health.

The CDR3 spells CASSPTTAEGISGYTF. The CDR3 coding sequence is TGTGCCAGCTCACCAACCACAGCCGAAGGAATCTCTGGCTACACCTTC. V usage is TRBV18 and J usage is TRBJ1-2; no clear D. The length of the CDR3 is 16 residues. Between the trimmed V and J ends, which lost 2 bases and 7 bases, there was a span of 20 bases. Germline V CDR1 and CDR2: KGHSH, LQKENI.

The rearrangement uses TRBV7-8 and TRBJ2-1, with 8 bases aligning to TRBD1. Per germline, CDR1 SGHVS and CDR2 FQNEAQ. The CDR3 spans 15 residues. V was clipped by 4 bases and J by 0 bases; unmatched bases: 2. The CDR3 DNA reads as TGTGCCAGCAGCTCTACAGGGGGCTCCTACAATGAGCAGTTCTTC. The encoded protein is CASSSTGGSYNEQFF.

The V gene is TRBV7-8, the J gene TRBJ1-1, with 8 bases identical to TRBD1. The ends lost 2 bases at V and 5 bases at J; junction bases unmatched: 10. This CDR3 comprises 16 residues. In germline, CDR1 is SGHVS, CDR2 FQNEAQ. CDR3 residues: CASSLPLQGARTEAFF. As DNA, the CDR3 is TGTGCCAGCAGCTTACCCCTGCAGGGGGCTAGAACTGAAGCTTTCTTT.

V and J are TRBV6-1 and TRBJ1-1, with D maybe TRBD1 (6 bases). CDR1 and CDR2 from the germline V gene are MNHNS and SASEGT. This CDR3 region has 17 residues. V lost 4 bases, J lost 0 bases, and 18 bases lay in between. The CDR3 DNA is TGTGCCAGCAGTGGCCCGTGGGGGGCGTATTTGAACACTGAAGCTTTCTTT. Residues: CASSGPWGAYLNTEAFF.

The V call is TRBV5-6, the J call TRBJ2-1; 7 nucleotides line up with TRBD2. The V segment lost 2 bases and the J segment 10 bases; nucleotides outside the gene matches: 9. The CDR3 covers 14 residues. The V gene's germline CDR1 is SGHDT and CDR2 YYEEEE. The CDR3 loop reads CASSLGGRGAEQFF. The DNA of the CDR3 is TGTGCCAGCAGCTTAGGAGGGAGGGGCGCGGAGCAGTTCTTC.

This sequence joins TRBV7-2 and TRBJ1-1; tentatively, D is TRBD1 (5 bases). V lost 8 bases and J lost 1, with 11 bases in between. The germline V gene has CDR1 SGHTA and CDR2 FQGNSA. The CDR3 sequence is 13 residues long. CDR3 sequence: CASSRTRNTEAFF. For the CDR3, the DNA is TGTGCCAGCTCCCGGACAAGGAACACTGAAGCTTTCTTT.

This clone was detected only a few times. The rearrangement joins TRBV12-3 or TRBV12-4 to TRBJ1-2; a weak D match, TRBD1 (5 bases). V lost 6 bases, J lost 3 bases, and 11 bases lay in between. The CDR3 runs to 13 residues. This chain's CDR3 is CASRAPGHYGYTF. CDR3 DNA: TGTGCCAGCAGAGCTCCGGGACACTATGGCTACACCTTC.

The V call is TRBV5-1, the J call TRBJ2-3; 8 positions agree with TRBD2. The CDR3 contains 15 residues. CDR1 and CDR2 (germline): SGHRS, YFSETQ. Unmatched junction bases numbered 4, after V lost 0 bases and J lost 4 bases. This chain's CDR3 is CASSLGLAYADTQYF. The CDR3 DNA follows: TGCGCCAGCAGCTTGGGACTAGCGTATGCAGATACGCAGTATTTT.

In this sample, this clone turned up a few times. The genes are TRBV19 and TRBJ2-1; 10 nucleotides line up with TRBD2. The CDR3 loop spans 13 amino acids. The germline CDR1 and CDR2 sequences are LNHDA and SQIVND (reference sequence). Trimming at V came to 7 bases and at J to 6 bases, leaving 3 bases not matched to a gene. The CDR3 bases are TGTGCCAGTAAGCGGGAGGGTCTCAATGAGCAGTTCTTC. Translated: CASKREGLNEQFF. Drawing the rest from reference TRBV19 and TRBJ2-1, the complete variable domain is DGGITQSPKYLFRKEGQNVTLSCEQNLNHDAMYWYRQDPGQGLRLIYYSQIVNDFQKGDIAEGYSVSREKKESFPLTVTSAQKNPTAFYLCASKREGLNEQFFGPGTRLTVL.

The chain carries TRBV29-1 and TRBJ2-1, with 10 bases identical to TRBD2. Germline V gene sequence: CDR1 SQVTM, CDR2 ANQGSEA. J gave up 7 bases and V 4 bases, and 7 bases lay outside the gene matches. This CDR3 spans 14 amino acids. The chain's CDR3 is CSVGASGSPNEQFF. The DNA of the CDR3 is TGCAGCGTTGGGGCTAGCGGGAGCCCAAATGAGCAGTTCTTC.

CDR3 DNA: TGTGCCACCAGCAAAATAGCGGGAGGTCCTCGGGGGGAGCAGTACTTC. This sequence encodes CATSKIAGGPRGEQYF. This rearrangement joins TRBV15 to TRBJ2-7; 10 bases line up with TRBD2. The germline gives CDR1 LNHNV, CDR2 YYDKDF (reference sequence). The CDR3 totals 16 residues. Trimming removed 4 bases from V and 7 bases from J; junction bases left unmatched: 13. Using reference TRBV15 and TRBJ2-7 for the parts outside the CDR3, the full variable domain is DAMVIQNPRYQVTQFGKPVTLSCSQTLNHNVMYWYQQKSSQAPKLLFHYYDKDFNNEADTPDNFQSRRPNTSFCFLDIRSPGLGDTAMYLCATSKIAGGPRGEQYFGPGTRLTVT.

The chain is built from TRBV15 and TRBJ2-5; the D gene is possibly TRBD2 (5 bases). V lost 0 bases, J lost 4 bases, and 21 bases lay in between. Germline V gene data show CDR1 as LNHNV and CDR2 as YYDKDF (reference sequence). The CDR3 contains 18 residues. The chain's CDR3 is CATSRDPPAGQGRETQYF. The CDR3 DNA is TGTGCCACCAGCAGAGACCCACCCGCGGGTCAAGGGCGAGAGACCCAGTACTTC.

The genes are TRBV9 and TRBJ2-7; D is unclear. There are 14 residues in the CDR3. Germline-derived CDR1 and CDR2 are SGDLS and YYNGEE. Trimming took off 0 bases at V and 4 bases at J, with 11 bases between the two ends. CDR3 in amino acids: CASSVGAGNYEQYF. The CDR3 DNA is TGTGCCAGCAGCGTAGGGGCAGGTAATTACGAGCAGTACTTC.

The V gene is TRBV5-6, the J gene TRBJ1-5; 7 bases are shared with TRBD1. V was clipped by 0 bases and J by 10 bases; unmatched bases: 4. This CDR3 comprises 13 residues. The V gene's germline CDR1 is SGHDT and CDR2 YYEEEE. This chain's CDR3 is CASSLAQGIPQHF. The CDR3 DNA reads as TGTGCCAGCAGCTTGGCACAGGGGATCCCCCAGCATTTT.

Written as DNA, the CDR3 is TGTGCCAGCAGCTTTTTAGTTTTGGACGAGCAGTACTTC. Translating it yields CASSFLVLDEQYF. V is TRBV7-2 and J is TRBJ2-7; D is undetermined. Germline V gene sequence: CDR1 SGHTA, CDR2 FQGNSA. The CDR3 has 13 residues. V gave up 3 bases and J gave up 5 bases, with 11 bases separating them.

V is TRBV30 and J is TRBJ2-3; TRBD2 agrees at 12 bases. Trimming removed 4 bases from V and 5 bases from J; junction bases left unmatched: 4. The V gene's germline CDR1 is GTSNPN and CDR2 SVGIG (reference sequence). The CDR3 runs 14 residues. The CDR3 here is CAWTSGGARDTQYF. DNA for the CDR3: TGTGCCTGGACTAGCGGGGGGGCAAGAGATACGCAGTATTTT.

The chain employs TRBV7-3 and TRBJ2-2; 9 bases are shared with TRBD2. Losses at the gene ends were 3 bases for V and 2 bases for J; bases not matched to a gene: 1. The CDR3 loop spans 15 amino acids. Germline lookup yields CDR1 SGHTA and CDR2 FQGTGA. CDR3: CASSFGTSNTGELFF. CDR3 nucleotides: TGTGCCAGCAGCTTCGGGACTAGCAACACCGGGGAGCTGTTTTTT.

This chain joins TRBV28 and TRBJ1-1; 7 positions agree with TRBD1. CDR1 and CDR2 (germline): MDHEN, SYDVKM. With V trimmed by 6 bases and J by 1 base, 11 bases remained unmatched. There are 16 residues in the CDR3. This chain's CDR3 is CASRKRLRQGNTEAFF. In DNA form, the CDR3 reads TGTGCCAGCAGAAAACGGCTGCGACAGGGGAACACTGAAGCTTTCTTT.

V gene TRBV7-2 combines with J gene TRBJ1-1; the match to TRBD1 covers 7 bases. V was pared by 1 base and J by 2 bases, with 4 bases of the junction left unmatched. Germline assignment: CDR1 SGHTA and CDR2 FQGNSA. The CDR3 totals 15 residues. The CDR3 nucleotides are TGTGCCAGCAGCTTAGAGGGACAGATAAACACTGAAGCTTTCTTT. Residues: CASSLEGQINTEAFF.

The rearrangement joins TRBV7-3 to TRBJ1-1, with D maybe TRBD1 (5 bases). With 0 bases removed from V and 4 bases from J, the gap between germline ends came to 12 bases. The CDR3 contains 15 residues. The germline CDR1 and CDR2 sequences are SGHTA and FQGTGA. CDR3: CASSLTGDGGTEAFF. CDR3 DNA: TGTGCCAGCAGCTTAACGGGGGACGGCGGCACTGAAGCTTTCTTT.

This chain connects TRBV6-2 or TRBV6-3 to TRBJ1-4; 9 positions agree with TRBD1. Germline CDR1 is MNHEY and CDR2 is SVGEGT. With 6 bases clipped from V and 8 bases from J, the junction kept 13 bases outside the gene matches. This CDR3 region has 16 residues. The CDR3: CASSPRRGQGNEKLFF. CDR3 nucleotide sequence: TGTGCCAGCAGCCCGAGGAGAGGACAGGGGAACGAAAAACTGTTTTTT.